Listed below are T cell receptor beta chains from one sample, sequenced in a study of blood T cells in healthy people across ages. TCRdb used MiXCR to reprocess the 5' RACE reads, holding one entry per CDR3 protein. The data show 1.2 million to 1.5 million distinct CDR3 sequences, 45% to 70% seen once. Material for sequencing was blood. The receptors come from a young man in good health. Both conserved end residues are part of each CDR3. The D gene is left open where the match is weak. Only some rows state a clone size, as once, few, many or a class for expanded clones.

d_call	clone_size	v_call	j_call	cdr3_aa	cdr3_nt
TRBD2	-	TRBV6-5	TRBJ2-7	CASRKSGRGPYEQYF	TGTGCCAGCAGAAAGAGCGGGAGGGGTCCCTACGAGCAGTACTTC
TRBD1	-	TRBV11-2	TRBJ2-3	CASSPAKGQINTQYF	TGTGCCAGCAGCCCGGCCAAGGGACAGATCAATACGCAGTATTTT
TRBD2	few	TRBV4-1	TRBJ2-1	CASSQRLAGVLTDEQFF	TGCGCCAGCAGCCAAAGATTAGCGGGAGTTCTCACGGATGAGCAGTTCTTC
TRBD1	-	TRBV7-2	TRBJ2-7	CASSLKGQVINEQYF	TGTGCCAGCAGCTTAAAAGGACAGGTTATCAACGAGCAGTACTTC
TRBD2	-	TRBV11-1	TRBJ2-2	CASSLWAAPALAGGHNTGELFF	TGTGCCAGCAGCTTATGGGCAGCCCCGGCGCTAGCGGGAGGGCACAACACCGGGGAGCTGTTTTTT
TRBD1	many	TRBV24-1	TRBJ2-7	CATSDRKTGTGAANEQYF	TGTGCCACCAGTGACCGGAAAACCGGGACAGGGGCGGCTAACGAGCAGTACTTC
-	few	TRBV9	TRBJ1-2	CASSSPFGYTF	TGTGCCAGCAGCTCCCCATTTGGCTACACCTTC
-	-	TRBV4-2	TRBJ1-1	CASSQDGHCEAFF	TGTGCCAGCAGCCAAGATGGACACTGTGAAGCTTTCTTT
-	-	TRBV4-1	TRBJ1-4	CASSQAGSNNEKLFF	TGCGCCAGCAGCCAGGCCGGGTCAAATAATGAAAAACTGTTTTTT
-	few	TRBV7-9	TRBJ1-2	CASSLLAGQGYTF	TGTGCCAGCAGCTTATTGGCAGGTCAGGGCTACACCTTC
-	-	TRBV7-2	TRBJ1-5	CASSFPPWGGQSNQPQHF	TGTGCCAGCAGCTTTCCTCCCTGGGGGGGGCAAAGCAATCAGCCCCAGCATTTT
-	-	TRBV12-3/TRBV12-4	TRBJ2-7	CASRESRNHYEQYF	TGTGCCAGCAGGGAAAGCAGGAACCACTACGAGCAGTACTTC
-	-	TRBV12-3/TRBV12-4	TRBJ2-2	CASTFSTTTNTGELFF	TGTGCCAGCACCTTCTCGACTACAACGAACACCGGGGAGCTGTTTTTT
-	-	TRBV10-3	TRBJ2-6	CAIRDSSGQIPSSGANVLTF	TGTGCCATCAGAGACAGTTCCGGACAGATACCAAGCTCTGGGGCCAACGTCCTGACTTTC
-	-	TRBV10-3	TRBJ2-1	CAISGTSYNEQFF	TGTGCCATCAGTGGAACTAGCTACAATGAGCAGTTCTTC
TRBD2	once	TRBV6-1	TRBJ2-5	CASSASGTSYEYF	TGTGCCAGCAGTGCGAGTGGGACTAGTTATGAGTACTTC
-	-	TRBV11-2	TRBJ2-1	CASSSTTGPFSYNEQFF	TGTGCCAGCAGCTCCACGACAGGTCCTTTCTCCTACAATGAGCAGTTCTTC
-	-	TRBV12-3/TRBV12-4	TRBJ2-7	CASSPRVLAYEQYF	TGTGCCAGCAGTCCCCGTGTCTTAGCCTACGAGCAGTACTTC